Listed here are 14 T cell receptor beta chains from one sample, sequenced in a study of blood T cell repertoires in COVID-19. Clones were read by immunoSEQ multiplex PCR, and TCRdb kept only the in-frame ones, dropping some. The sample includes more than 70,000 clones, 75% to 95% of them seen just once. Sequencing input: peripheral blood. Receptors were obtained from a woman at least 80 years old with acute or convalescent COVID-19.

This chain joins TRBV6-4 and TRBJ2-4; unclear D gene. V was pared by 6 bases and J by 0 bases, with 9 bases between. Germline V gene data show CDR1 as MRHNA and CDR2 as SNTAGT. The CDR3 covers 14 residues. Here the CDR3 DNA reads TGTGCCAGCAGCCCGGCGGTAGCCAAAAACATTCAGTACTTC. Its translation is CASSPAVAKNIQYF.

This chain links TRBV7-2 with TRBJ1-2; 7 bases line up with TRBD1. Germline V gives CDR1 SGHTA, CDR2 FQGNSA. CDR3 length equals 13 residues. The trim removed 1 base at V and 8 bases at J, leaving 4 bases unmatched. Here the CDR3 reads CASSLDAGGGYTF. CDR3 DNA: TGTGCCAGCAGCTTAGATGCAGGGGGGGGCTACACCTTC.

CDR3 DNA: TGTGCCAGCAGCTTAGGATCGTGGGCTAGCGGGGACAAAAACATTCAGTACTTC. This encodes CASSLGSWASGDKNIQYF. The chain combines TRBV7-9 with TRBJ2-4; 9 nucleotides line up with TRBD2. Germline V gene data show CDR1 as SEHNR and CDR2 as FQNEAQ (reference sequence). The CDR3 has 18 residues. J gave up 3 bases and V 1 base, and 10 bases lay outside the gene matches. The full variable domain, its missing parts supplied by reference TRBV7-9 and TRBJ2-4, is DTGVSQNPRHKITKRGQNVTFRCDPISEHNRLYWYRQTLGQGPEFLTYFQNEAQLEKSRLLSDRFSAERPKGSFSTLEIQRTEQGDSAMYLCASSLGSWASGDKNIQYFGAGTRLSVL.

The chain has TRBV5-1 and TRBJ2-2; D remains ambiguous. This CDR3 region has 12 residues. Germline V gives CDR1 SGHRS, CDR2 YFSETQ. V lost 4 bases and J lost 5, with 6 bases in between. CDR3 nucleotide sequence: TGCGCCAGCAGCCAGTCGACCGGGGAGCTGTTTTTT. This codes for CASSQSTGELFF.

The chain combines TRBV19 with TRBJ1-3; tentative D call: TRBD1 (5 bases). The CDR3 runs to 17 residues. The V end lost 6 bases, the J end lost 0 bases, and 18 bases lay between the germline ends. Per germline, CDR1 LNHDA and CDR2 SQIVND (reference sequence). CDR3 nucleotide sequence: TGTGCCAGTAGGGACATCCAGATCCACCACTCTGGAAACACCATATATTTT. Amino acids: CASRDIQIHHSGNTIYF. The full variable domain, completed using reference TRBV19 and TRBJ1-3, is DGGITQSPKYLFRKEGQNVTLSCEQNLNHDAMYWYRQDPGQGLRLIYYSQIVNDFQKGDIAEGYSVSREKKESFPLTVTSAQKNPTAFYLCASRDIQIHHSGNTIYFGEGSWLTVV.

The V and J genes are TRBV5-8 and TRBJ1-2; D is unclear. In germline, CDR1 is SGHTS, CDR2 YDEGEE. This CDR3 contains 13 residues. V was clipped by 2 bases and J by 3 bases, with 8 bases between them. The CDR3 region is CASSFRLYYGYTF. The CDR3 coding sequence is TGTGCCAGCAGCTTCAGGCTTTACTATGGCTACACCTTC.

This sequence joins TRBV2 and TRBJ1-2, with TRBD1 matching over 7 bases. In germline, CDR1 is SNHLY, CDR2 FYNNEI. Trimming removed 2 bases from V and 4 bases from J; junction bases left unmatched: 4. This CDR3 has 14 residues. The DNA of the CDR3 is TGTGCCAGCAGTGAAAGGGGGCTTGCCTATGGCTACACCTTC. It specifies CASSERGLAYGYTF.

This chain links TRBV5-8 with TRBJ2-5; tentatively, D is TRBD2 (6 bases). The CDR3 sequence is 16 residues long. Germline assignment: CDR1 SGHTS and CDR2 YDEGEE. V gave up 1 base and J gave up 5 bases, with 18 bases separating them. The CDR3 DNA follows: TGTGCCAGCAGCTTGCATTTGCGACTAGGGCGGGAGACCCAGTACTTC. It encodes CASSLHLRLGRETQYF. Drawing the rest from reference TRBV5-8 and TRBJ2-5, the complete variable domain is EAGVTQSPTHLIKTRGQQATLRCSPISGHTSVYWYQQALGLGLQFLLWYDEGEERNRGNFPPRFSGRQFPNYSSELNVNALELEDSALYLCASSLHLRLGRETQYFGPGTRLLVL.

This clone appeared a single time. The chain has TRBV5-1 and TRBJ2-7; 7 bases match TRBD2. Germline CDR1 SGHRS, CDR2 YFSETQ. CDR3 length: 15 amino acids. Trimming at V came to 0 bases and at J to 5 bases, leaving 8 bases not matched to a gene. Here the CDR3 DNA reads TGCGCCAGCAGCTTGGCCACAGCGGGAATCCACGAGCAGTACTTC. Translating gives CASSLATAGIHEQYF.

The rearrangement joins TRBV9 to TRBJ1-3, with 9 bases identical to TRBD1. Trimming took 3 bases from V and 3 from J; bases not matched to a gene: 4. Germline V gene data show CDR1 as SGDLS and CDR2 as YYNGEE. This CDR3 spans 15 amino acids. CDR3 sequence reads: CASSEGQGHGNTIYF. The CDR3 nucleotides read TGTGCCAGCAGCGAGGGACAGGGACATGGAAACACCATATATTTT.

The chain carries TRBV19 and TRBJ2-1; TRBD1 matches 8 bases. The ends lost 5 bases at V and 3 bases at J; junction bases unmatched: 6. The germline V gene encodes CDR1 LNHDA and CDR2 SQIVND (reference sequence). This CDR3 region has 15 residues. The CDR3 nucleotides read TGTGCCAGTAGTGTTGCAGGGGGCGGCTACAATGAGCAGTTCTTC. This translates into CASSVAGGGYNEQFF.

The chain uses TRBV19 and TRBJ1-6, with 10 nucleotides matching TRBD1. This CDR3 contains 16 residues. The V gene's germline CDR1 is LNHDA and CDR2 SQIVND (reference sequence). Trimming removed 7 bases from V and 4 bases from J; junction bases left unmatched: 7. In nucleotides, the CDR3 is TGTGCCAGTACCATACGGGGACAGGGGTATAATTCACCCCTCCACTTT. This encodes CASTIRGQGYNSPLHF.

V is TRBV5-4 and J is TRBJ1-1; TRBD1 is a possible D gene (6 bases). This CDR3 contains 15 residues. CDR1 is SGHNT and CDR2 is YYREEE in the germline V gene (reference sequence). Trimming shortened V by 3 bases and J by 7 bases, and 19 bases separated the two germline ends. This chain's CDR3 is CASSSEVRRGGEAFF. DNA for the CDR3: TGTGCCAGCAGCTCCGAGGTTCGGAGAGGGGGTGAAGCTTTCTTT.

CDR3 sequence reads: CASSLSGGRTDTQYF. For the CDR3, the DNA is TGTGCCAGCAGCTTAAGTGGCGGGAGGACAGATACGCAGTATTTT. The V and J genes are TRBV7-3 and TRBJ2-3; 8 bases map to TRBD2. CDR1 and CDR2 (germline): SGHTA, FQGTGA. The CDR3 sequence is 15 residues long. V shed 1 base and J 3 bases; nucleotides not matched to a gene: 3.